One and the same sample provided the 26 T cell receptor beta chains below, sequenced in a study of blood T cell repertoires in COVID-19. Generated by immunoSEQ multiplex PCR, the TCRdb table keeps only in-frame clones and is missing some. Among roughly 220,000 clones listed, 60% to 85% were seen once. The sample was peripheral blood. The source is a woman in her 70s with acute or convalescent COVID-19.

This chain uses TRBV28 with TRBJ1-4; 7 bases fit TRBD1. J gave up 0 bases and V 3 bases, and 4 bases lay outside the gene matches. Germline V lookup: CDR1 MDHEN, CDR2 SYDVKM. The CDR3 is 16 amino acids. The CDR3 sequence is CASSFTTGATNEKLFF. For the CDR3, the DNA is TGTGCCAGCAGTTTCACTACAGGGGCAACTAATGAAAAACTGTTTTTT.

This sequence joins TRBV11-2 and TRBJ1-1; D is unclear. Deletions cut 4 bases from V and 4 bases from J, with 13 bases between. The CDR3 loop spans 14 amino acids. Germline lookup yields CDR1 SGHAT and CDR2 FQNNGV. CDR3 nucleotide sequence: TGTGCCAGCAGCTGGACGGACCGGGGCACTGAAGCTTTCTTT. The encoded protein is CASSWTDRGTEAFF.

For the CDR3, the DNA is TGTGCCAGCAGCTTAATGGGCGGGAGGGACTACGAGCAGTACTTC. Translation gives CASSLMGGRDYEQYF. The J gene is TRBJ2-7, the V gene TRBV11-2; the match to TRBD2 covers 9 bases. CDR1 and CDR2 (germline): SGHAT, FQNNGV. The CDR3 has 15 amino acids. The V gene end was trimmed by 2 bases and the J gene end by 3 bases; junction bases not matched to a gene: 5.

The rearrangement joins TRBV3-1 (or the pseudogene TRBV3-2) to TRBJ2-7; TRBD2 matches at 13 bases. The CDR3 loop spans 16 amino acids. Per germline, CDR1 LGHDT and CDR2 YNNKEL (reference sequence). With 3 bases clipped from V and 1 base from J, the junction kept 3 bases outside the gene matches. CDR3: CASSQGTSGISYEQYF. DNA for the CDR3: TGTGCCAGCAGCCAGGGGACTAGCGGGATTTCCTACGAGCAGTACTTC.

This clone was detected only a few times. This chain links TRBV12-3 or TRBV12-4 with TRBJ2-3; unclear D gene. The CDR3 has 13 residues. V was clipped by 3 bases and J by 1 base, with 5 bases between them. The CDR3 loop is CASSFRGTDTQYF. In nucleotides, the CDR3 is TGTGCCAGCAGTTTCCGGGGCACAGATACGCAGTATTTT.

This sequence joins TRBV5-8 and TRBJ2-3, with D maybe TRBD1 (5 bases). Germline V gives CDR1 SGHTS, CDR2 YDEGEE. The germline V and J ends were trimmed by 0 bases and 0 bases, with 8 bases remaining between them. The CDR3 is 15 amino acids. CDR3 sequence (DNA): TGTGCCAGCAGCTTGGGGGCAGGGAGCACAGATACGCAGTATTTT. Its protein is CASSLGAGSTDTQYF.

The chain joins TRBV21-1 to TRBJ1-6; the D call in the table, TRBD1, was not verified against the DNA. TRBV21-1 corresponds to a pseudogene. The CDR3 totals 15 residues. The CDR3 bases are TGTGCCAGCAGCCGACGGGACAGGGATAATTCACCCCTCCACTTT. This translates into CASSRRDRDNSPLHF.

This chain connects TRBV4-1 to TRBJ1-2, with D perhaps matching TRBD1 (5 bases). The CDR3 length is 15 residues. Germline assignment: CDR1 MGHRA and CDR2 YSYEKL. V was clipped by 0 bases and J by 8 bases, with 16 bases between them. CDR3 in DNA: TGCGCCAGCAGCCAAGAAGGGGTAGCTGCTAGGGGCTACACCTTC. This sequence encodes CASSQEGVAARGYTF.

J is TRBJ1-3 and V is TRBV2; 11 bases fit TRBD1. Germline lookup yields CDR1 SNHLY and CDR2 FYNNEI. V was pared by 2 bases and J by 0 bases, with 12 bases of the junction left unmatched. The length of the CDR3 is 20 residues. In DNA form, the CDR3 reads TGTGCCAGCAGTGAAAGGGGAGGGGGACAGGGGGTCCTCTCTGGAAACACCATATATTTT. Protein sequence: CASSERGGGQGVLSGNTIYF.

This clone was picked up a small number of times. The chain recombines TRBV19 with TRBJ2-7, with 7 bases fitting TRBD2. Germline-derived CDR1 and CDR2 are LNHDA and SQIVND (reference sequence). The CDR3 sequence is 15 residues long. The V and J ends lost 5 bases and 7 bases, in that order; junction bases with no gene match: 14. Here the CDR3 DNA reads TGTGCCAGTAGTGGCAAAGCGCTAGCGGCGGGTGAGCAGTACTTC. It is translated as CASSGKALAAGEQYF.

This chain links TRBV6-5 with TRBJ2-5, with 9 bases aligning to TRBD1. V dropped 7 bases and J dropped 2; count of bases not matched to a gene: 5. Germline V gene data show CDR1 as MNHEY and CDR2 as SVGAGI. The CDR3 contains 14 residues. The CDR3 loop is CASTPDRGQETQYF. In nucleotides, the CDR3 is TGTGCCAGCACCCCCGACAGGGGGCAAGAGACCCAGTACTTC.

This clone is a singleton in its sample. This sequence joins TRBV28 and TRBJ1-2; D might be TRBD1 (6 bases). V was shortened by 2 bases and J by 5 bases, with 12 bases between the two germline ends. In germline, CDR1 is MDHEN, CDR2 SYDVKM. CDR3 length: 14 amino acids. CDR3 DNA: TGTGCCAGCAGTTTACCAGGACAGATTTATGGCTACACCTTC. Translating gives CASSLPGQIYGYTF.

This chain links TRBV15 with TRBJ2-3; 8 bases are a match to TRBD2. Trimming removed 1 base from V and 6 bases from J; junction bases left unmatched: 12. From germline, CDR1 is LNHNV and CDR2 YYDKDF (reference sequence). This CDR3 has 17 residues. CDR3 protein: CATSRVAKAGAADTQYF. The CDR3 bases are TGTGCCACCAGCAGAGTAGCGAAAGCGGGAGCCGCCGATACGCAGTATTTT.

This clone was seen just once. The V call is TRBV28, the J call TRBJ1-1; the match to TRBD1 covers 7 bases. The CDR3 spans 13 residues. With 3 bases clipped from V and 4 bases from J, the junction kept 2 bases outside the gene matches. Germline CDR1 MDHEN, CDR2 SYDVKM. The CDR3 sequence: CASSLEGATEAFF. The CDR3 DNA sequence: TGTGCCAGCAGTTTGGAGGGGGCCACTGAAGCTTTCTTT. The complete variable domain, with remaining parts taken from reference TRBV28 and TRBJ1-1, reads DVKVTQSSRYLVKRTGEKVFLECVQDMDHENMFWYRQDPGLGLRLIYFSYDVKMKEKGDIPEGYSVSREKKERFSLILESASTNQTSMYLCASSLEGATEAFFGQGTRLTVV.

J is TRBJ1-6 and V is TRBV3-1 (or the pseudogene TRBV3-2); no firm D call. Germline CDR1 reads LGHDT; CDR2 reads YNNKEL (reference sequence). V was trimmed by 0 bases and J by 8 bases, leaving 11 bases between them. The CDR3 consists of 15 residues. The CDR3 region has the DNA TGTGCCAGCAGCCAAGATCGGGGAGAGCATTCACCCCTCCACTTT. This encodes CASSQDRGEHSPLHF.

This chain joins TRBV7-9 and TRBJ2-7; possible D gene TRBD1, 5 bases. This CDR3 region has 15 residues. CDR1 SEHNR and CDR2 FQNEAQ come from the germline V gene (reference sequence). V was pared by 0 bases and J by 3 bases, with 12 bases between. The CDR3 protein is CASSLAPSGLYEQYF. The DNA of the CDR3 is TGTGCCAGCAGCTTAGCGCCTTCAGGGCTCTACGAGCAGTACTTC.

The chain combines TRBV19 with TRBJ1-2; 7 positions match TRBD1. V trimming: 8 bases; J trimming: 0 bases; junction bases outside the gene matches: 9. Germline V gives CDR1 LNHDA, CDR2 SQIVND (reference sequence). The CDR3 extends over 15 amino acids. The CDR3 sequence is CASHHTGEANYGYTF. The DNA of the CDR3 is TGTGCCAGTCACCATACAGGGGAAGCTAACTATGGCTACACCTTC.

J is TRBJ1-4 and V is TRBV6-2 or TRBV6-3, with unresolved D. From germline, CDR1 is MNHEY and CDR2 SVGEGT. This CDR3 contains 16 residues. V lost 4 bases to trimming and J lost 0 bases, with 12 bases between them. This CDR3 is CASSLMTGTTNEKLFF. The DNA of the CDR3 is TGTGCCAGCAGTTTAATGACTGGCACAACTAATGAAAAACTGTTTTTT.

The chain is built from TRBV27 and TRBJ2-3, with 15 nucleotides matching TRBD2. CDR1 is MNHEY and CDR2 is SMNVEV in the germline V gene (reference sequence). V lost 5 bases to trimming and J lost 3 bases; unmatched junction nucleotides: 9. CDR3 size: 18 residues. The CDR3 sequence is CASSPRTSGRAGTDTQYF. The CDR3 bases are TGTGCCAGCAGTCCCCGGACTAGCGGGAGGGCCGGAACAGATACGCAGTATTTT.

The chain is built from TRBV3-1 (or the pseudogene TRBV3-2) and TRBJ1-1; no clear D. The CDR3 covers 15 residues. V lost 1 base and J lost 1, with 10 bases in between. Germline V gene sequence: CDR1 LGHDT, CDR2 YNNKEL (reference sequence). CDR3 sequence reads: CASSQAGWRNTEAFF. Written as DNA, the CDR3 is TGTGCCAGCAGCCAAGCGGGGTGGCGGAACACTGAAGCTTTCTTT.

The CDR3 DNA reads as TGTGCCATCAAGGTAGCGGGAGGAGATACGCAGTATTTT. This translates into CAIKVAGGDTQYF. The chain carries TRBV10-3 and TRBJ2-3; 10 bases align to TRBD2. The CDR3 covers 13 residues. V lost 7 bases, J lost 5 bases, and 3 bases stayed unmatched. CDR1 and CDR2 (germline): ENHRY, SYGVKD.

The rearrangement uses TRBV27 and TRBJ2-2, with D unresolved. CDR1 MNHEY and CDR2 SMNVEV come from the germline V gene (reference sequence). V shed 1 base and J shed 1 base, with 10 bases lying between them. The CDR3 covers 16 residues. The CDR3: CASSLFRGENTGELFF. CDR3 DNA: TGTGCCAGCAGTTTATTTCGCGGAGAGAACACCGGGGAGCTGTTTTTT.

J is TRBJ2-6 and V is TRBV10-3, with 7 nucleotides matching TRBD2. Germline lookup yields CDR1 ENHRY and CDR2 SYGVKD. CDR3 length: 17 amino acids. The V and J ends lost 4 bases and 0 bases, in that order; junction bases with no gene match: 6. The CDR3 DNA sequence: TGTGCCATCAGTGGGGAGGGAGGCAACTCTGGGGCCAACGTCCTGACTTTC. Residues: CAISGEGGNSGANVLTF.

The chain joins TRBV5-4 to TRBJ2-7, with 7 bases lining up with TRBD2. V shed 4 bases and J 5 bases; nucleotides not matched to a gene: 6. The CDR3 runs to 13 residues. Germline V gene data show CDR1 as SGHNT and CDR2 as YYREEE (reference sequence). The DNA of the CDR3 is TGTGCCAGCAGCCGAGCGGGATCCCACGAGCAGTACTTC. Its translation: CASSRAGSHEQYF.

CDR3 nucleotide sequence: TGTGCCGTCCGTAGGGGATTAACGTATGGCTACACCTTC. Residues: CAVRRGLTYGYTF. The chain couples TRBV28 to TRBJ1-2, with D maybe TRBD1 (5 bases). Germline V CDR1 and CDR2: MDHEN, SYDVKM. The CDR3 loop spans 13 amino acids. Trimming took 11 bases from V and 5 from J, leaving 18 bases between them.

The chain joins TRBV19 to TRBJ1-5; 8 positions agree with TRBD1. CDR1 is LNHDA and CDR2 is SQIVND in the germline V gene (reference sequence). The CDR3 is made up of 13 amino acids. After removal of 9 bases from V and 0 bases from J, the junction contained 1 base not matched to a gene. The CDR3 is CASGQGSNQPQHF. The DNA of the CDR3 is TGTGCCAGCGGACAGGGTAGCAATCAGCCCCAGCATTTT.